This note documents a single T cell receptor (beta chain) sequence. Its target is unknown. An end of the junction differs from the germline gene, which may be a read error. Patients picked for sequencing had shown CD8+CD57+ cell expansion detected by flow cytometry. Among the patients, all had severe acquired aplastic anemia. The sample originates from a study of CD8+CD57+ T cells in acquired aplastic anemia. As for the study in general: Sorted CD4+ and CD8+ cells yielded around 3.2 ug of DNA on average.

Germline V gene lookup returns CDR1 SEHNR and CDR2 FQNEAQ (reference sequence). The CDR3 length is 18 residues. Using genomic DNA as the template, TCR beta VDJ and CDR3 profiling was carried out. One entry per CDR3 protein results from TCRdb running MiXCR on the reads. This sample carries some 150,000 distinct CDR3 sequences, 71% of them seen once, and the ten largest clones take roughly half. Study findings and constraints: Shared by patients and controls, approximately 29 CD8+ CDR3s were abundant in patients.

The sequence derives from a human donor with aplastic anemia. Material for sequencing was sorted CD4+, CD8+, or CD8+CD57+ T cells (not recorded which) from PBMCs. The chain carries TRBV7-9 and TRBJ2-1; TRBD2 aligns across 11 bases. DNA of the CDR3: TGTGCCAGCAGCCATCTAGCGGGAGGATCTACCTCCTACAATGAGCAGCTCTTC. This sequence encodes CASSHLAGGSTSYNEQLF.